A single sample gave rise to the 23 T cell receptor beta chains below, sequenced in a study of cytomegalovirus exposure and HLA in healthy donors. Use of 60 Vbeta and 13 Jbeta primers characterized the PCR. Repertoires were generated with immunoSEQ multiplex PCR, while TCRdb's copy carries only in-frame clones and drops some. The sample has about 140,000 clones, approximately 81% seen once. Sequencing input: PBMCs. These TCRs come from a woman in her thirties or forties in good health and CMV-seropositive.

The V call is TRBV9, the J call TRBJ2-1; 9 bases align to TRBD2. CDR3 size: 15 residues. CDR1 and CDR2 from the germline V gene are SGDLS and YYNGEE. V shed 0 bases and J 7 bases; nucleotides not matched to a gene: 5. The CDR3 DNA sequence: TGTGCCAGCAGCGTAGCCGGACTAGCGAGTAATGAGCAGTTCTTC. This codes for CASSVAGLASNEQFF.

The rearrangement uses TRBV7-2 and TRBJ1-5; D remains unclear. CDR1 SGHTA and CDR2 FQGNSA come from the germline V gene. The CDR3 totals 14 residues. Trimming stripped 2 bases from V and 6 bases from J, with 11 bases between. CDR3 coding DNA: TGTGCCAGCAGCTTACAGGCCGCACGTCAGCCCCAGCATTTT. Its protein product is CASSLQAARQPQHF.

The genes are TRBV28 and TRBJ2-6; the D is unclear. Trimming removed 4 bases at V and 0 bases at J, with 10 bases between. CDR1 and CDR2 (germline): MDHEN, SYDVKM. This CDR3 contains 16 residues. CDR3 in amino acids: CASSYFLSSGANVLTF. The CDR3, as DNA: TGTGCCAGCAGTTATTTCCTAAGCTCTGGGGCCAACGTCCTGACTTTC.

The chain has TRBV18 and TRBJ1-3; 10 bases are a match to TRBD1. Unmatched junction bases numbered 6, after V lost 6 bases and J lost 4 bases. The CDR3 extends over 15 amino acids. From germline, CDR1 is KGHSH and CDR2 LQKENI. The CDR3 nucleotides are TGTGCCAGCTCGCTCGGGACAGGGGCAGGAAACACCATATATTTT. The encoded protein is CASSLGTGAGNTIYF.

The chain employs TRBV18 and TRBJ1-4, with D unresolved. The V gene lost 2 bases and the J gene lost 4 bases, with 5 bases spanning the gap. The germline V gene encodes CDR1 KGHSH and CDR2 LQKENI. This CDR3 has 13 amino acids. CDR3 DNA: TGTGCCAGCTCACCAGGACTTAATGAAAAACTGTTTTTT. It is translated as CASSPGLNEKLFF. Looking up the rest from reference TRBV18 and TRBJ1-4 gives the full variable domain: NAGVMQNPRHLVRRRGQEARLRCSPMKGHSHVYWYRQLPEEGLKFMVYLQKENIIDESGMPKERFSAEFPKEGPSILRIQQVVRGDSAAYFCASSPGLNEKLFFGSGTQLSVL.

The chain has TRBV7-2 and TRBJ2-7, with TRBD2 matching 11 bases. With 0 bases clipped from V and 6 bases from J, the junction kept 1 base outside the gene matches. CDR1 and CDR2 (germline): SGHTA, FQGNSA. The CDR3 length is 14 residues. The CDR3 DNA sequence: TGTGCCAGCAGCTTAGCACTAGCGGGAGTCGAGCAGTACTTC. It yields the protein CASSLALAGVEQYF.

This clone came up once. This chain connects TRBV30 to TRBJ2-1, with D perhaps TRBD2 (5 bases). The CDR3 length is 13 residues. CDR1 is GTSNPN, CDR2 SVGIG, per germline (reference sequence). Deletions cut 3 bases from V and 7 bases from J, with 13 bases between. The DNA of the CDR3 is TGTGCCTGGAGAACGGTGGGGAGTAATGAGCAGTTCTTC. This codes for CAWRTVGSNEQFF.

CDR3 protein: CASSLQGNNSPLHF. The CDR3 nucleotides read TGTGCCAGCAGCTTACAGGGGAACAATTCACCCCTCCACTTT. The chain links TRBV7-3 to TRBJ1-6, with D possibly TRBD1 on 6 matching bases. The CDR3 is 14 amino acids. Per the germline V gene, CDR1 is SGHTA and CDR2 is FQGTGA. V lost 2 bases and J 7 bases, leaving 9 bases between the germline ends.

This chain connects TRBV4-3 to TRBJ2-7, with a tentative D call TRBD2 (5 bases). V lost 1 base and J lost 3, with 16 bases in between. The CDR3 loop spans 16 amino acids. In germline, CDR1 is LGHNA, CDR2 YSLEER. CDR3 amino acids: CASSQAKGSEGYEQYF. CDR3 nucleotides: TGCGCCAGCAGCCAAGCGAAAGGGTCAGAGGGCTACGAGCAGTACTTC.

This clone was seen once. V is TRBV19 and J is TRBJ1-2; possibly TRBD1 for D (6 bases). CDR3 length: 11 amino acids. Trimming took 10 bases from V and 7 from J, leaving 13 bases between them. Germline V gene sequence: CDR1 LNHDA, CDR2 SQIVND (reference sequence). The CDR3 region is CATRTGPGYTF. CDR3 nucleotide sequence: TGTGCCACCCGAACAGGGCCTGGCTACACCTTC.

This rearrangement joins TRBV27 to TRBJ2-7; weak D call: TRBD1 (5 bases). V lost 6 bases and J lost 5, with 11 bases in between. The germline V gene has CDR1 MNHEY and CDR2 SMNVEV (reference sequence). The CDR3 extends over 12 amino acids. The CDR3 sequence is CASSDPGNEQYF. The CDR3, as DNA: TGTGCCAGCAGCGACCCAGGGAACGAGCAGTACTTC.

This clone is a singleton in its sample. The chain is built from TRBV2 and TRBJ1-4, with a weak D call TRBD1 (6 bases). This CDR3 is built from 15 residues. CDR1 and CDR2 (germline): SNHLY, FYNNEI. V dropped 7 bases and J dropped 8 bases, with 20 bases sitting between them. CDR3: CASIFDQGNGEKLFF. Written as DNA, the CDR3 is TGTGCCAGCATTTTTGACCAGGGGAATGGAGAAAAACTGTTTTTT.

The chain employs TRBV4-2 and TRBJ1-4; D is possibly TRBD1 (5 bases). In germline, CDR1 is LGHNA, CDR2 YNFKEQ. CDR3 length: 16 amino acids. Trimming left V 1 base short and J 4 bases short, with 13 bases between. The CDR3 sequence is CASSQGRDLSNEKLFF. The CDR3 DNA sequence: TGTGCCAGCAGCCAAGGCCGGGACTTGAGTAATGAAAAACTGTTTTTT.

DNA of the CDR3: TGCGCCAGCAGAACGGGGATCTACAATGAGCAGTTCTTC. It translates to CASRTGIYNEQFF. The genes are TRBV5-1 and TRBJ2-1, with D possibly TRBD2 on 5 matching bases. This CDR3 has 13 amino acids. From germline, CDR1 is SGHRS and CDR2 YFSETQ. V was pared by 5 bases and J by 3 bases, with 9 bases between. Full variable domain (missing parts from reference TRBV5-1 and TRBJ2-1): KAGVTQTPRYLIKTRGQQVTLSCSPISGHRSVSWYQQTPGQGLQFLFEYFSETQRNKGNFPGRFSGRQFSNSRSEMNVSTLELGDSALYLCASRTGIYNEQFFGPGTRLTVL.

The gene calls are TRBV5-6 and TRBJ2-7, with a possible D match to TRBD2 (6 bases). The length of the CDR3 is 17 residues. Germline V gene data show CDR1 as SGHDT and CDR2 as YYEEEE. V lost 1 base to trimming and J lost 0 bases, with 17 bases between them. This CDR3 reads CASSLSIAAKHSYEQYF. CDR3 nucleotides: TGTGCCAGCAGCTTGAGTATAGCGGCAAAGCACTCCTACGAGCAGTACTTC.

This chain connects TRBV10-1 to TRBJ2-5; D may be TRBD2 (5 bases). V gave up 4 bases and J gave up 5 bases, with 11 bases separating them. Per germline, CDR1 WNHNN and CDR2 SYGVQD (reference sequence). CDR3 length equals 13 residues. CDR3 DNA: TGCGCCAGCAGTGCCCCGGGAATGGAGACCCAGTACTTC. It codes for CASSAPGMETQYF.

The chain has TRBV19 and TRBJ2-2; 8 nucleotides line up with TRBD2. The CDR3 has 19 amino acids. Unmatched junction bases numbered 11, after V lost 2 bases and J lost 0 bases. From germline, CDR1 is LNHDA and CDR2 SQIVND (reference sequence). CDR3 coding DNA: TGTGCCAGTAGTATACCAACTAGCGGCCCAGCTTCGAACACCGGGGAGCTGTTTTTT. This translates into CASSIPTSGPASNTGELFF.

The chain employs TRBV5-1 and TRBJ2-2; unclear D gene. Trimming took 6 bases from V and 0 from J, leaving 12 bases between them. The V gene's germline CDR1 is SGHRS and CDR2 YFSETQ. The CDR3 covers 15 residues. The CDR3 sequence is CASTPSSTNTGELFF. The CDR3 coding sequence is TGCGCCAGCACTCCCTCCTCTACGAACACCGGGGAGCTGTTTTTT. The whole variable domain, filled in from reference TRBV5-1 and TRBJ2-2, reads KAGVTQTPRYLIKTRGQQVTLSCSPISGHRSVSWYQQTPGQGLQFLFEYFSETQRNKGNFPGRFSGRQFSNSRSEMNVSTLELGDSALYLCASTPSSTNTGELFFGEGSRLTVL.

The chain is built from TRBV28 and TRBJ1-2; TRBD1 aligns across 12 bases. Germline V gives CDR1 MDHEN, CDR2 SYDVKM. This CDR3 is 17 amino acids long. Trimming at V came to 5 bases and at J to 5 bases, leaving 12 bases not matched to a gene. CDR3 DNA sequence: TGTGCCAGCAGTCCCAGAGGGACAGGGGGCGTTGGGTATGGCTACACCTTC. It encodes CASSPRGTGGVGYGYTF.

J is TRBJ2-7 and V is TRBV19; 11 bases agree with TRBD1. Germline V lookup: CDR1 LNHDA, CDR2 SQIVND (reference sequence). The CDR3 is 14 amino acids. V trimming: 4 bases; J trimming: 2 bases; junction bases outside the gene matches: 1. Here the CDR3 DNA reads TGTGCCAGTAGTAAGGGACAGGGGGCCTACGAGCAGTACTTC. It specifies CASSKGQGAYEQYF.

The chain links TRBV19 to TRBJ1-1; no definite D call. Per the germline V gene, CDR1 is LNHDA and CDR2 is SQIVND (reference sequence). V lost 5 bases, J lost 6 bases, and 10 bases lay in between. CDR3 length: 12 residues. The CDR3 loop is CASSGPAPEAFF. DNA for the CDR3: TGTGCCAGTAGTGGGCCGGCTCCTGAAGCTTTCTTT.

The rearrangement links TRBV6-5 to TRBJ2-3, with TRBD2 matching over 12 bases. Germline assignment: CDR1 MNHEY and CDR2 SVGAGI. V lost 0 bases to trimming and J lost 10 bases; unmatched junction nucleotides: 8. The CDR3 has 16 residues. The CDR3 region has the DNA TGTGCCAGCAGTTACTCGAGGACTAGCGGGACGCGGGCGCAGTATTTT. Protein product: CASSYSRTSGTRAQYF.

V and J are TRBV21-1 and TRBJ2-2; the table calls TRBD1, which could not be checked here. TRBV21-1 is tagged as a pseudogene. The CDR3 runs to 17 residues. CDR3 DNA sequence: TGTGCCAGCAGCCATCCAAGGACAGGCTCGAACACCGGGGAGCTGTTTTTT. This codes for CASSHPRTGSNTGELFF.